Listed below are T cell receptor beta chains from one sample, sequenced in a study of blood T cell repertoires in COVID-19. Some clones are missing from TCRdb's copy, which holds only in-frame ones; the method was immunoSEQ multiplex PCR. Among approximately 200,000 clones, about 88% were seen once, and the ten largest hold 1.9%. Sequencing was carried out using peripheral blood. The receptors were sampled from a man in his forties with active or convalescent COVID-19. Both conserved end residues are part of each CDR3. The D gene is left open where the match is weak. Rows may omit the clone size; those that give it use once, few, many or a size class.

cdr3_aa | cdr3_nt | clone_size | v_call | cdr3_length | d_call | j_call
CAISDNRGGGSDTQYF | TGTGCCATCAGTGATAACCGGGGGGGCGGGTCAGATACGCAGTATTTT | . | TRBV10-3 | 16 | TRBD2 | TRBJ2-3
CASSLRRDQETQYF | TGTGCCAGCAGCTTAAGGCGGGACCAAGAGACCCAGTACTTC | . | TRBV7-3 | 14 | . | TRBJ2-5
CASSSAGEGMNVQYF | TGTGCCAGCAGCTCGGCGGGAGAGGGTATGAATGTGCAGTACTTC | . | TRBV5-4 | 15 | TRBD2 | TRBJ2-7
CASSTQGVGNQPQHF | TGTGCCAGTAGTACCCAGGGGGTCGGCAATCAGCCCCAGCATTTT | . | TRBV19 | 15 | TRBD1 | TRBJ1-5
CASSVGGPPGEQYF | TGTGCCAGCAGCGTAGGAGGCCCTCCAGGGGAGCAGTACTTC | . | TRBV9 | 14 | . | TRBJ2-7
CASSEGPGLNGYTF | TGCGCCAGCAGTGAGGGACCGGGACTCAATGGCTACACCTTC | once | TRBV10-1 | 14 | . | TRBJ1-2
CASRTRRQVGIQYF | TGTGCCAGCAGGACCAGGAGACAGGTTGGCATTCAGTACTTC | . | TRBV27 | 14 | . | TRBJ2-4
CASRPRDRVPFF | TGTGCCTCAAGACCCCGGGACAGGGTCCCTTTCTTT | . | TRBV12-3/TRBV12-4 | 12 | TRBD1 | TRBJ1-1
CASSLTGITGELFF | TGTGCCAGCAGTCTTACAGGGATCACCGGGGAGCTGTTTTTT | . | TRBV2 | 14 | . | TRBJ2-2
CASSHPQGLGEKLFF | TGTGCCAGCAGCCATCCTCAGGGATTGGGTGAAAAACTGTTTTTT | . | TRBV14 | 15 | . | TRBJ1-4
CASSDGGSPLHF | TGTGCCAGCTCGGACGGGGGATCACCCCTCCACTTT | . | TRBV7-3 | 12 | . | TRBJ1-6
CASSEQTGELFF | TGTGCCAGCAGTGAACAGACCGGGGAGCTGTTTTTT | . | TRBV2 | 12 | . | TRBJ2-2
CASSLAAGSETQYF | TGCGCCAGCAGCTTGGCGGCGGGATCAGAGACCCAGTACTTC | . | TRBV5-1 | 14 | . | TRBJ2-5
CASSEVGVRGETQYF | TGTGCCAGCAGTGAAGTTGGAGTCAGGGGAGAGACCCAGTACTTC | . | TRBV6-1 | 15 | . | TRBJ2-5
CASSSPGQGANEKLFF | TGTGCCAGCAGTTCCCCTGGACAGGGTGCTAATGAAAAACTGTTTTTT | . | TRBV28 | 16 | TRBD1 | TRBJ1-4
CASSGLAGGSTDTQYF | TGTGCCAGCAGCGGACTCGCGGGGGGGAGCACAGATACGCAGTATTTT | . | TRBV11-2 | 16 | TRBD2 | TRBJ2-3